This T cell receptor beta chain was identified in a study of T cells after yellow fever vaccination. Study-wide context: The authors prepared low-cell-number fractions using SMART-Seq v4 Ultra Low Input.

Points from the study as a whole: Abundant clonotypes from the bulk population could contaminate FACS-sorted repertoires. Post-booster repertoires again held most primary-vaccination clones (roughly 96% CD4, roughly 88% CD8).

Universal primer sites and UMIs were introduced during 5'RACE template-switching synthesis of TCR cDNA. Each CDR3 protein gets one entry after TCRdb re-called the 5' RACE reads with MiXCR. Of 180,000 or so distinct CDR3 sequences in the sample, 11% were seen once. This clonotype was seen a handful of times. Antigen: not known. Germline CDR1 LNHDA, CDR2 SQIVND (reference sequence). V lost 6 bases, J lost 2 bases, and 4 bases stayed unmatched. This CDR3 comprises 14 residues. This sequence was found in a man aged 18-30 years who received the YFV17D yellow fever vaccine. The V gene is TRBV19, the J gene TRBJ2-7; TRBD1 agrees at 10 bases. Specimen: CD8+ T cells sorted from PBMCs, collected 15 days after the yellow fever booster vaccination. This chain's CDR3 is CASRPGQGPYEQYF. CDR3 nucleotides: TGTGCCAGTAGGCCGGGACAGGGGCCCTACGAGCAGTACTTC.